Listed here are 21 T cell receptor beta chains from one sample, sequenced in a study of cytomegalovirus exposure and HLA in healthy donors. The PCR had 60 Vbeta and 13 Jbeta primers. Using immunoSEQ multiplex PCR, the repertoire was profiled, and TCRdb retains in-frame clones only, with some absent. The table shows 80,000 to 95,000 clones, with roughly 80% occurring only once. The sample taken for sequencing was PBMCs. These receptors all stem from a woman aged 25 to 39 in good health and CMV-seronegative.

V is TRBV20-1 and J is TRBJ1-5, with 7 bases that match TRBD1. Trimming took 6 bases from V and 13 from J; bases not matched to a gene: 9. The CDR3 is 11 residues long. CDR1 and CDR2 from the germline V gene are DFQATT and SNEGSKA (reference sequence). In DNA form, the CDR3 reads TGCAGTGCGAGACAGGGCGGGGGTCAGCATTTT. Protein: CSARQGGGQHF.

This rearrangement joins TRBV30 to TRBJ2-7; possibly TRBD2 for D (5 bases). In germline, CDR1 is GTSNPN, CDR2 SVGIG (reference sequence). Trimming left V 2 bases short and J 3 bases short, with 8 bases between. This CDR3 contains 12 residues. This CDR3 reads CAWSKAVYEQYF. The CDR3 nucleotides read TGTGCCTGGAGTAAAGCGGTCTACGAGCAGTACTTC.

This chain uses TRBV10-3 with TRBJ1-5; D uncertain. Trimming left V 2 bases short and J 1 base short, with 9 bases between. The CDR3 contains 15 residues. Germline V gene sequence: CDR1 ENHRY, CDR2 SYGVKD. The CDR3 coding sequence is TGTGCCATCAGTGAGGGGCAGATAAGCAATCAGCCCCAGCATTTT. Translating gives CAISEGQISNQPQHF.

The chain employs TRBV5-1 and TRBJ2-1; D gene ambiguous. The CDR3 consists of 13 residues. V was pared by 4 bases and J by 2 bases, with 7 bases between. Germline V lookup: CDR1 SGHRS, CDR2 YFSETQ. CDR3 loop: CASSLVAYNEQFF. The CDR3 nucleotides read TGCGCCAGCAGCCTCGTTGCCTACAATGAGCAGTTCTTC.

The J gene is TRBJ1-2, the V gene TRBV6-1; no reliable D call. The length of the CDR3 is 14 residues. CDR1 and CDR2 (germline): MNHNS, SASEGT. The V and J ends lost 1 base and 6 bases respectively, with 12 bases between them. CDR3 nucleotides: TGTGCCAGCAGTGAAGGGACGGGAATTCATGGCTACACCTTC. It is translated as CASSEGTGIHGYTF.

The chain links TRBV29-1 to TRBJ1-1, with TRBD1 matching over 8 bases. Per the germline V gene, CDR1 is SQVTM and CDR2 is ANQGSEA. CDR3 length equals 13 residues. Trimming removed 6 bases from V and 3 bases from J; junction bases left unmatched: 6. In DNA form, the CDR3 reads TGCAGCGTGGCAGGGGGCTGGGACACTGAAGCTTTCTTT. This gives the protein CSVAGGWDTEAFF.

This clone was observed a few times. The chain is built from TRBV7-6 and TRBJ2-7; 7 bases fit TRBD2. CDR3 length equals 14 residues. Germline CDR1 and CDR2: SGHVS and FNYEAQ. The V segment lost 2 bases and the J segment 6 bases; nucleotides outside the gene matches: 7. The chain's CDR3 is CASSLPWEGPEQYF. The CDR3 DNA sequence: TGTGCCAGCAGCTTACCGTGGGAGGGACCCGAGCAGTACTTC.

The chain couples TRBV28 to TRBJ2-5, with 8 bases aligning to TRBD2. The J call is uncertain, as TRBJ2-7 better fits the DNA end. CDR1 is MDHEN and CDR2 is SYDVKM in the germline V gene. The length of the CDR3 is 16 residues. DNA for the CDR3: TGTGCCAGCAGTACCCCCCTAGCGGGCAGCTCCTACGAGCAGTACTTC. Translated, it gives CASSTPLAGSSYEQYF.

The chain joins TRBV7-9 to TRBJ2-1, with 7 bases that match TRBD2. The CDR3 totals 15 residues. Per the germline V gene, CDR1 is SEHNR and CDR2 is FQNEAQ (reference sequence). V lost 6 bases to trimming and J lost 1 base; unmatched junction nucleotides: 6. CDR3 protein: CASRELASSYNEQFF. The DNA of the CDR3 is TGTGCCAGCAGAGAACTAGCGTCTTCCTACAATGAGCAGTTCTTC.

The V and J genes are TRBV28 and TRBJ2-1, with 8 bases matching TRBD2. V shed 8 bases, J shed 0 bases, and the junction held 12 bases outside the gene matches. The CDR3 length is 17 residues. CDR1 is MDHEN, CDR2 SYDVKM, per germline. The CDR3 nucleotides are TGTGCCAGCTCCAGGGGTAGCGGGGATAGCTCCTACAATGAGCAGTTCTTC. This gives the protein CASSRGSGDSSYNEQFF.

This rearrangement joins TRBV29-1 to TRBJ2-1; 8 bases are shared with TRBD2. The germline V gene has CDR1 SQVTM and CDR2 ANQGSEA. The CDR3 totals 17 residues. J gave up 1 base and V 4 bases, and 12 bases lay outside the gene matches. This CDR3 reads CSVATGGGVRSYNEQFF. The CDR3 nucleotides are TGCAGCGTTGCGACGGGAGGGGGGGTGAGATCCTACAATGAGCAGTTCTTC.

This clone was detected a few times. The chain is built from TRBV18 and TRBJ2-1; the D gene is possibly TRBD2 (6 bases). V gave up 9 bases and J gave up 0 bases, with 9 bases separating them. The length of the CDR3 is 13 residues. Germline V gene lookup returns CDR1 KGHSH and CDR2 LQKENI. CDR3: CASSGSSYNEQFF. CDR3 nucleotide sequence: TGTGCCAGTAGCGGTAGCTCCTACAATGAGCAGTTCTTC.

The genes are TRBV5-4 and TRBJ2-3, with TRBD2 identical over 11 bases. J was trimmed by 6 bases and V by 4 bases; bases with no gene match: 7. The CDR3 has 15 amino acids. CDR1 and CDR2 (germline): SGHNT, YYREEE (reference sequence). The CDR3 region is CASSLKASGRDTQYF. In nucleotides, the CDR3 is TGTGCCAGCAGCCTCAAGGCTAGCGGGAGGGATACGCAGTATTTT.

This chain joins TRBV6-5 and TRBJ2-1; D unresolved. Germline V CDR1 and CDR2: MNHEY, SVGAGI. V was shortened by 0 bases and J by 0 bases, with 9 bases between the two germline ends. The CDR3 spans 16 residues. Here the CDR3 DNA reads TGTGCCAGCAGTTACTCCCCCTCGAGCTCCTACAATGAGCAGTTCTTC. Translated: CASSYSPSSSYNEQFF.

The V gene is TRBV18, the J gene TRBJ1-2; the match to TRBD1 covers 7 bases. The germline CDR1 and CDR2 sequences are KGHSH and LQKENI. Unmatched junction bases numbered 12, after V lost 3 bases and J lost 8 bases. The length of the CDR3 is 15 residues. This CDR3 reads CASSPIDRVMNGYTF. The CDR3 DNA sequence: TGTGCCAGCTCACCGATAGACAGGGTGATGAACGGCTACACCTTC.

This rearrangement joins TRBV7-9 to TRBJ2-5, with TRBD1 identical over 9 bases. The tail of the sequence fits TRBJ2-7 better, so the J call may be wrong. The CDR3 totals 14 residues. Germline CDR1 reads SEHNR; CDR2 reads FQNEAQ (reference sequence). CDR3 in amino acids: CASSFDRGDYEQYF. CDR3 sequence (DNA): TGTGCCAGCAGCTTCGACAGGGGGGACTACGAGCAGTACTTC.

The DNA for the CDR3 is TGTGCCAGCATCTACTCAAAGGACAGGGCGGTCAACGAGCAGTACTTC. It yields the protein CASIYSKDRAVNEQYF. The rearrangement links TRBV5-6 to TRBJ2-5, with 8 positions matching TRBD1. The J call is in doubt because the DNA end fits TRBJ2-7 better. CDR3 length: 16 residues. CDR1 is SGHDT, CDR2 YYEEEE, per germline.

The chain joins TRBV7-9 to TRBJ1-2; D may be TRBD1 (5 bases). The length of the CDR3 is 16 residues. Looked up from germline, CDR1 is SEHNR and CDR2 is FQNEAQ (reference sequence). Between the trimmed V and J ends, which lost 2 bases and 0 bases, there was a span of 13 bases. DNA of the CDR3: TGTGCCAGCAGCTTACGGACAACTAACACTAACTATGGCTACACCTTC. This sequence encodes CASSLRTTNTNYGYTF. Full variable domain (missing parts from reference TRBV7-9 and TRBJ1-2): DTGVSQNPRHKITKRGQNVTFRCDPISEHNRLYWYRQTLGQGPEFLTYFQNEAQLEKSRLLSDRFSAERPKGSFSTLEIQRTEQGDSAMYLCASSLRTTNTNYGYTFGSGTRLTVV.

The V gene is TRBV5-1, the J gene TRBJ2-7, with 10 bases matching TRBD2. The CDR3 extends over 15 amino acids. J was trimmed by 2 bases and V by 0 bases; bases with no gene match: 2. CDR1 and CDR2 (germline): SGHRS, YFSETQ. CDR3 sequence reads: CASSLVGTSAYEQYF. DNA of the CDR3: TGCGCCAGCAGCTTGGTAGGGACTAGCGCCTACGAGCAGTACTTC.

In nucleotides, the CDR3 is TGCGCCAGCAGCTCCCTCGAACGTGGGCACTATGGCTACACCTTC. It encodes CASSSLERGHYGYTF. The chain has TRBV5-1 and TRBJ1-2, with D unclear. CDR1 SGHRS and CDR2 YFSETQ come from the germline V gene. V lost 3 bases and J 3 bases, leaving 15 bases between the germline ends. The CDR3 spans 15 residues.

This clone showed up just once. The genes are TRBV5-1 and TRBJ2-3; D not certain. Germline CDR1 reads SGHRS; CDR2 reads YFSETQ. Trimming cost V 0 bases and J 0 bases, with 8 bases left between them. The CDR3 sequence is 15 residues long. CDR3 bases: TGCGCCAGCAGCTTGGCCGGTGCTAGCACAGATACGCAGTATTTT. It yields the protein CASSLAGASTDTQYF.